Presented here are 27 T cell receptor beta chains from one specimen sequenced in a study of circulating tumor DNA in untreated peripheral T-cell lymphoma. Some clones are missing from TCRdb's copy, which holds only in-frame ones; the method was immunoSEQ multiplex PCR. The sample yields 6,500 to 7,500 clones, approximately 80% seen once. Sequenced material: tumor tissue. The source is a human donor with peripheral T-cell lymphoma.

V gene TRBV19 combines with J gene TRBJ1-6; the D gene is possibly TRBD1 (5 bases). The CDR3 covers 14 residues. Germline values: CDR1 LNHDA, CDR2 SQIVND (reference sequence). Trimming shortened V by 1 base and J by 14 bases, and 15 bases separated the two germline ends. This CDR3 reads CASSIAMRVGALHF. DNA of the CDR3: TGTGCCAGTAGTATAGCCATGCGAGTGGGGGCCCTCCACTTT.

The rearrangement links TRBV16 to TRBJ1-1, with TRBD1 as a possible D gene (6 bases). Trimming shortened V by 4 bases and J by 7 bases, and 19 bases separated the two germline ends. Germline V gene data show CDR1 as KGHSY and CDR2 as FQNENV. The length of the CDR3 is 15 residues. The CDR3 DNA sequence: TGTGCCAGCAGCCCCTCGGCGGGGGGGGCGAATGAAGCTTTCTTT. It yields the protein CASSPSAGGANEAFF.

This clone was observed once. The chain is built from TRBV28 and TRBJ1-2; D is perhaps TRBD1 (6 bases). The germline V gene encodes CDR1 MDHEN and CDR2 SYDVKM. The CDR3 runs 13 residues. V was shortened by 5 bases and J by 4 bases, with 11 bases between the two germline ends. The CDR3 DNA follows: TGTGCCAGCAGTACCAGGGGAACCTATGGCTACACCTTC. As protein: CASSTRGTYGYTF.

The rearrangement uses TRBV6-8 and TRBJ2-1, with D possibly being TRBD1 or TRBD2 (5 bases each). Trimming shortened V by 5 bases and J by 6 bases, and 17 bases separated the two germline ends. The CDR3 contains 15 residues. The germline V gene has CDR1 MNHGY and CDR2 SAAAGT. The CDR3 spells CASSRTGADANEQFF. DNA for the CDR3: TGTGCCAGCAGTCGCACCGGGGCTGATGCCAATGAGCAGTTCTTC.

The chain combines TRBV10-3 with TRBJ2-1, with 7 nucleotides matching TRBD2. Germline-derived CDR1 and CDR2 are ENHRY and SYGVKD. The CDR3 loop spans 14 amino acids. The V gene end was trimmed by 10 bases and the J gene end by 10 bases; junction bases not matched to a gene: 16. For the CDR3, the DNA is TGTGCCAGCCTAAGCGGGACGGGGCGTGGGGAGCAGTTCTTC. As protein: CASLSGTGRGEQFF.

This chain uses TRBV29-1 with TRBJ2-2, with D possibly matching TRBD1 (5 bases). Trimming pared 3 bases from V and 8 bases from J, leaving 10 bases between. This CDR3 spans 12 amino acids. From germline, CDR1 is SQVTM and CDR2 ANQGSEA. CDR3 DNA sequence: TGCAGCGTTGATGGGGCTATGGGGGAGCTGTTTTTT. Translation: CSVDGAMGELFF.

The chain links TRBV5-1 to TRBJ2-2; no clear D gene. This CDR3 contains 14 residues. Germline CDR1 is SGHRS and CDR2 is YFSETQ. With 5 bases removed from V and 2 bases from J, the gap between germline ends came to 10 bases. DNA for the CDR3: TGCGCCAGCAGTTCCGCAAGTAACACCGGGGAGCTGTTTTTT. Encoded protein: CASSSASNTGELFF. Using reference TRBV5-1 and TRBJ2-2 for the parts outside the CDR3, the full variable domain is KAGVTQTPRYLIKTRGQQVTLSCSPISGHRSVSWYQQTPGQGLQFLFEYFSETQRNKGNFPGRFSGRQFSNSRSEMNVSTLELGDSALYLCASSSASNTGELFFGEGSRLTVL.

V gene TRBV19 combines with J gene TRBJ1-2, with unresolved D. Germline CDR1 and CDR2: LNHDA and SQIVND (reference sequence). This CDR3 spans 12 amino acids. Trimming stripped 5 bases from V and 5 bases from J, with 9 bases between. CDR3 sequence: CASSVGEYGYTF. CDR3 coding DNA: TGTGCCAGTAGTGTGGGAGAGTATGGCTACACCTTC. The entire variable domain, with the rest obtained from reference TRBV19 and TRBJ1-2, is as follows: DGGITQSPKYLFRKEGQNVTLSCEQNLNHDAMYWYRQDPGQGLRLIYYSQIVNDFQKGDIAEGYSVSREKKESFPLTVTSAQKNPTAFYLCASSVGEYGYTFGSGTRLTVV.

The chain links TRBV28 to TRBJ1-5; D call uncertain. Trimming took off 2 bases at V and 4 bases at J, with 9 bases between the two ends. The CDR3 loop spans 14 amino acids. The germline gives CDR1 MDHEN, CDR2 SYDVKM. CDR3 DNA: TGTGCCAGCAGTTTAACCCAGAGGAATCAGCCCCAGCATTTT. Translation gives CASSLTQRNQPQHF.

In this sample, this clone turned up once. The chain employs TRBV18 and TRBJ2-7; weak D call: TRBD2 (5 bases). Trimming took 8 bases from V and 3 from J, leaving 14 bases between them. The germline V gene has CDR1 KGHSH and CDR2 LQKENI. CDR3 length: 13 amino acids. CDR3 DNA sequence: TGTGCCAGCGCCTCGGGGAGCTACTACGAGCAGTACTTC. Translated, it gives CASASGSYYEQYF.

The chain links TRBV19 to TRBJ1-2; tentatively, D is TRBD1 (5 bases). Trimming pared 4 bases from V and 1 base from J, leaving 13 bases between. Germline-derived CDR1 and CDR2 are LNHDA and SQIVND (reference sequence). CDR3 length: 15 residues. The CDR3 loop is CASSRESQGNYGYTF. The CDR3, as DNA: TGTGCCAGTAGTAGGGAGAGCCAGGGTAACTATGGCTACACCTTC.

The CDR3 DNA follows: TGTGCCAGTTTCGGGTTCTCTGGAAACACCATATATTTT. This gives the protein CASFGFSGNTIYF. The chain has TRBV19 and TRBJ1-3, with D unresolved. The V and J ends lost 8 bases and 0 bases respectively, with 8 bases between them. CDR1 LNHDA and CDR2 SQIVND come from the germline V gene (reference sequence). The CDR3 covers 13 residues.

The V call is TRBV27, the J call TRBJ2-7; TRBD1 is a possible D gene (7 bases). CDR1 MNHEY and CDR2 SMNVEV come from the germline V gene (reference sequence). V was cut by 9 bases and J by 2 bases, with 20 bases left in between. CDR3 length: 15 amino acids. CDR3 sequence: CASSMRGDRAYEQYF. CDR3 DNA: TGTGCCAGTTCCATGAGGGGGGACAGAGCCTACGAGCAGTACTTC.

The chain recombines TRBV4-1 with TRBJ2-7; 8 bases are a match to TRBD1. Germline CDR1 is MGHRA and CDR2 is YSYEKL. The CDR3 sequence is 16 residues long. With 0 bases clipped from V and 4 bases from J, the junction kept 8 bases outside the gene matches. The CDR3 DNA follows: TGCGCCAGCAGCCAAGACAGGGGGCCGGCTTCTTACGAGCAGTACTTC. The encoded protein is CASSQDRGPASYEQYF.

The chain has TRBV6-8 and TRBJ2-5, with 13 bases aligning to TRBD2. The CDR3 is made up of 16 amino acids. With V trimmed by 4 bases and J by 4 bases, 6 bases remained unmatched. Germline V gene data show CDR1 as MNHGY and CDR2 as SAAAGT. The CDR3 region has the DNA TGTGCCAGCAGTTTATCCGGGACTAGCGGGACAGAGACCCAGTACTTC. Encoded protein: CASSLSGTSGTETQYF.

Concerning this clone: Germline is not matched at one junction end, which may reflect a read error. The chain combines TRBV28 with TRBJ1-1; maybe TRBD1 (6 bases). CDR3 length: 13 amino acids. The germline V gene encodes CDR1 MDHEN and CDR2 SYDVKM. CDR3 sequence: CASREPGLQGAFF. DNA of the CDR3: TGTGCTAGCAGGGAACCCGGGCTACAGGGAGCTTTCTTT.

This rearrangement joins TRBV29-1 to TRBJ1-1; D gene unclear. V was clipped by 2 bases and J by 5 bases, with 12 bases between them. There are 13 residues in the CDR3. CDR1 SQVTM and CDR2 ANQGSEA come from the germline V gene. The CDR3 nucleotides read TGCAGCGTTGAATCCGATATCGGGACTGAAGCTTTCTTT. This translates into CSVESDIGTEAFF.

The chain joins TRBV2 to TRBJ2-7; TRBD1 is a possible D gene (6 bases). The CDR3 length is 13 residues. V shed 3 bases and J shed 3 bases, with 9 bases lying between them. CDR1 SNHLY and CDR2 FYNNEI come from the germline V gene. The CDR3 here is CASSDPRGYEQYF. CDR3 DNA: TGTGCCAGCAGTGACCCCAGGGGCTACGAGCAGTACTTC.

V usage is TRBV29-1 and J usage is TRBJ1-6; 11 nucleotides match TRBD1. The germline CDR1 and CDR2 sequences are SQVTM and ANQGSEA. The J segment lost 16 bases and the V segment lost 5 bases, leaving 7 bases of the junction unmatched. This CDR3 has 12 amino acids. The CDR3 loop is CSVQAGQGALHF. The CDR3, as DNA: TGCAGCGTTCAAGCAGGACAGGGGGCACTCCACTTT. Full variable domain (outside the CDR3, taken from reference TRBV29-1 and TRBJ1-6): SAVISQKPSRDICQRGTSLTIQCQVDSQVTMMFWYRQQPGQSLTLIATANQGSEATYESGFVIDKFPISRPNLTFSTLTVSNMSPEDSSIYLCSVQAGQGALHFGNGTRLTVT.

The chain links TRBV2 to TRBJ1-4; 10 bases align to TRBD1. V dropped 9 bases and J dropped 1; count of bases not matched to a gene: 5. Germline V gives CDR1 SNHLY, CDR2 FYNNEI. The CDR3 is 15 residues long. DNA of the CDR3: TGTGCCAGTTCGGGACAGGGGTTAACTAATGAAAAACTGTTTTTT. Translation gives CASSGQGLTNEKLFF.

This rearrangement joins TRBV28 to TRBJ2-7; 12 bases agree with TRBD2. This CDR3 has 15 residues. The V gene's germline CDR1 is MDHEN and CDR2 SYDVKM. V lost 8 bases, J lost 4 bases, and 9 bases stayed unmatched. The CDR3: CASHTSGGPSYEQYF. The CDR3 nucleotides are TGTGCCAGCCATACTAGCGGGGGGCCTTCATACGAGCAGTACTTC.

The rearrangement links TRBV19 to TRBJ1-2; possible D gene TRBD1, 6 bases. The CDR3 spans 14 residues. Germline V gene lookup returns CDR1 LNHDA and CDR2 SQIVND (reference sequence). The V end was cut by 7 bases, the J end by 5 bases, with 17 bases between. CDR3 sequence (DNA): TGTGCCAGTACCCGAAGAGGGGACACATATGGCTACACCTTC. Translated, it gives CASTRRGDTYGYTF.

V usage is TRBV19 and J usage is TRBJ2-7; 7 nucleotides align to TRBD1. Germline lookup yields CDR1 LNHDA and CDR2 SQIVND (reference sequence). The V gene end was trimmed by 5 bases and the J gene end by 3 bases; junction bases not matched to a gene: 7. The length of the CDR3 is 14 residues. The DNA of the CDR3 is TGTGCCAGTAGTGCCTACAGGGGTCACTACGAGCAGTACTTC. Protein product: CASSAYRGHYEQYF.

The rearrangement links TRBV18 to TRBJ2-2, with a weak D call TRBD1 (6 bases). The germline V and J ends were trimmed by 1 base and 4 bases, with 16 bases remaining between them. Germline CDR1 and CDR2: KGHSH and LQKENI. The CDR3 spans 17 residues. This chain's CDR3 is CASSPRGTTSVTGELFF. CDR3 DNA sequence: TGTGCCAGCTCACCACGTGGGACAACGTCGGTCACCGGGGAGCTGTTTTTT.

V is TRBV6-8 and J is TRBJ2-2, with no clear D. Per germline, CDR1 MNHGY and CDR2 SAAAGT. V was trimmed by 5 bases and J by 7 bases, leaving 11 bases between them. The CDR3 has 13 residues. CDR3 coding DNA: TGTGCCAGCAGTCAACATCTCGGCGGGGAGCTGTTTTTT. The encoded protein is CASSQHLGGELFF.

The J gene is TRBJ1-1, the V gene TRBV18; D ambiguous. Germline V gives CDR1 KGHSH, CDR2 LQKENI. This CDR3 contains 14 residues. V was cut by 1 base and J by 1 base, with 7 bases left in between. As DNA, the CDR3 is TGTGCCAGCTCACCACAGAACGCGAACACTGAAGCTTTCTTT. As protein: CASSPQNANTEAFF.

The CDR3 sequence: CASSSTGIPAGELFF. The CDR3 bases are TGTGCCAGCAGTTCGACAGGCATCCCCGCCGGGGAGCTGTTTTTT. The rearrangement links TRBV7-1 to TRBJ2-2; possible D gene TRBD1, 6 bases. TRBV7-1 is given ORF status, its function remaining uncertain. This CDR3 contains 15 residues. V dropped 6 bases and J dropped 6 bases, with 17 bases sitting between them.